This TCR beta chain is from a study of CD4+ T cells in melanoma. Whole-study results and caveats: CD8+ T cell, macrophage and B cell function reportedly correlated with neoantigen-specific CD4+ T cells. Diverse differentiation states were reported for melanoma neoantigen-specific CD4+ T cells.

This clone was observed once. Its antigen is undetermined. Generated by immunoSEQ multiplex PCR, the TCRdb table keeps only in-frame clones and is missing some. The table includes over 130,000 clones, around 90% detected once. The CDR3 spans 13 residues. Germline CDR1 reads SGHRS; CDR2 reads YFSETQ. V was cut by 1 base and J by 1 base, with 5 bases left in between. This sequence originates from a human donor with melanoma. The chain employs TRBV5-1 and TRBJ2-5; the D is unclear. The CDR3 DNA reads as TGCGCCAGCAGCTTGAAGGGCCAAGAGACCCAGTACTTC. Protein product: CASSLKGQETQYF.